The sample holds one count of the clone carrying this T cell receptor (beta chain). The data originate from a study of blood T cell repertoires in COVID-19. Study-level information: Donors in the United States, Italy and Spain gave samples during acute or convalescent COVID-19. The cDNA or gDNA used as material had been derived from T cells, B-cell-depleted T cells, or PBMCs.

V gave up 6 bases and J gave up 6 bases, with 25 bases separating them. This CDR3 is built from 17 residues. Germline assignment: CDR1 MNHEY and CDR2 SMNVEV (reference sequence). The table came from immunoSEQ multiplex PCR; TCRdb's copy has only in-frame clones and leaves some out. The sample includes 70,000 to 100,000 clones, over 65% of them seen just once. The sequenced sample was peripheral blood. The sequence was obtained from a human donor in a cohort sampled during active COVID-19. V and J are TRBV27 and TRBJ2-3; the D gene is possibly TRBD2 (6 bases). CDR3 nucleotides: TGTGCCAGCAGCCTAGGCCCCGGGACTGCGTTTTTTGATACGCAGTATTTT. Its translation is CASSLGPGTAFFDTQYF.